This paragraph covers one T cell receptor (beta chain) sequence. Antigen specificity is unknown. TCRdb's table, derived via immunoSEQ multiplex PCR, lists solely in-frame clones and lacks some. The data hold 44,000 or so clones, with 94% observed a single time. The sample is drawn from a study of T cell therapy after organ transplantation. Study details: CMV-specific T cells, median 1.92 x 10^8, were given as 2 to 6 intravenous infusions. Study observations and caveats: Few nonresponder expansions may reflect low coverage from poor CD8+ yield.

The source was CD8+ T cells from blood, collected before autologous CMV-specific T cell therapy. The source of this sequence is a human patient who had received a solid organ transplant and had CMV disease.

The CDR3 here is CASSFKGGNTGELFF. CDR3 sequence (DNA): TGTGCCAGCAGCTTTAAGGGGGGGAACACCGGGGAGCTGTTTTTT. The chain couples TRBV13 to TRBJ2-2; D might be TRBD1 or TRBD2, each matching 6 bases. Deletions cut 3 bases from V and 1 base from J, with 9 bases between. Germline assignment: CDR1 PRHDT and CDR2 FYEKMQ (reference sequence). The CDR3 is 15 residues long.